The rows below give T cell receptor beta chains drawn from one sample of a study of T cell responses to AZD1222 COVID-19 vaccine. TCRdb's table, derived via immunoSEQ multiplex PCR, lists solely in-frame clones and lacks some. The data hold some 170,000 clones, with around 92% observed a single time. The sequenced sample was peripheral blood, obtained 28 days after the second AZD1222 dose. Source of these receptors: an adult who received the AZD1222 COVID-19 vaccine. The CDR3 runs from the conserved cysteine through the conserved F or W. A D gene is named only where the DNA matches it firmly. Clone size, where shown, is once, few, many, or a class for clones that have expanded.

J gene	V gene	D gene	clone size	CDR3 protein	CDR3 DNA
TRBJ1-5	TRBV4-1	NA	NA	CASSFTSGINQPQHF	TGCGCCAGCAGCTTTACTTCAGGGATAAATCAGCCCCAGCATTTT
TRBJ1-1	TRBV6-5	NA	NA	CASRTTGTANTEAFF	TGTGCCAGCAGGACCACTGGGACGGCGAACACTGAAGCTTTCTTT
TRBJ1-5	TRBV27	NA	NA	CASSLQGFDQPQHF	TGTGCCAGCAGTTTACAGGGGTTTGATCAGCCCCAGCATTTT
TRBJ1-2	TRBV7-9	TRBD1	few	CASSQGTGQLNYGYTF	TGTGCCAGCAGCCAAGGGACAGGTCAGCTTAACTATGGCTACACCTTC
TRBJ2-7	TRBV19	TRBD1	NA	CASSINDRADGEQYF	TGTGCCAGTAGTATTAACGACAGGGCGGACGGCGAGCAGTACTTC
TRBJ1-6	TRBV2	NA	NA	CASSGDYSPLHF	TGTGCCAGCAGTGGGGACTATTCACCCCTCCACTTT
TRBJ2-1	TRBV29-1	NA	once	CSVDGDNEQFF	TGCAGCGTGGATGGGGACAATGAGCAGTTCTTC
TRBJ2-7	TRBV18	NA	NA	CASSPPVGASYEQYF	TGTGCCAGCTCACCACCCGTCGGAGCCTCCTACGAGCAGTACTTC
TRBJ2-2	TRBV11-2	TRBD2	NA	CASSLYKRGYGRELFF	TGTGCCAGCAGCTTATATAAGCGGGGGTACGGCCGGGAGCTGTTTTTT
TRBJ2-3	TRBV7-9	NA	NA	CASSPPLDNPSTDTQYF	TGTGCCAGCAGCCCCCCTCTGGACAACCCTAGCACAGATACGCAGTATTTT
TRBJ1-2	TRBV14	TRBD1	NA	CASSSYEGARGYTF	TGTGCCAGCAGCTCTTACGAGGGGGCGCGCGGCTACACCTTC
TRBJ1-6	TRBV12-3/TRBV12-4	NA	NA	CASRPQTGLPLHF	TGTGCCAGCAGGCCTCAAACTGGGCTACCCCTCCACTTT
TRBJ1-1	TRBV10-1	NA	NA	CASSATVGLGTEAFF	TGCGCCAGCAGCGCCACAGTTGGGTTGGGCACTGAAGCTTTCTTT
TRBJ1-5	TRBV10-2	TRBD1	few	CASTPTGGSSQPQHF	TGCGCCAGCACTCCGACAGGGGGCTCGAGTCAGCCCCAGCATTTT
TRBJ2-2	TRBV18	TRBD1	NA	CASSTRDRVVGELFF	TGTGCCAGCTCAACCCGGGACAGGGTAGTCGGGGAGCTGTTTTTT
TRBJ2-3	TRBV7-9	NA	NA	CASSPRTASTDTQYF	TGTGCCAGCAGCCCTCGGACAGCGAGCACAGATACGCAGTATTTT
TRBJ1-1	TRBV3-1/TRBV3-2	TRBD1	once	CASSLGQGYTEAFF	TGTGCCAGCAGCCTGGGACAGGGCTACACTGAAGCTTTCTTT
TRBJ2-6	TRBV19	TRBD1	NA	CASSITLNRGSGANVLTF	TGTGCCAGTAGTATCACGTTGAACAGGGGCTCTGGGGCCAACGTCCTGACTTTC
TRBJ1-2	TRBV7-9	NA	NA	CASSTRTASFGGYTF	TGTGCCAGCAGCACGCGGACAGCCAGCTTTGGAGGCTACACCTTC
TRBJ2-7	TRBV7-9	NA	NA	CASSLLGGYEQYF	TGTGCCAGCAGCTTACTCGGAGGGTACGAGCAGTACTTC
TRBJ1-1	TRBV20-1	NA	once	CSLRVRGETFF	TGCAGCCTCCGGGTGAGGGGCGAAACTTTCTTT
TRBJ1-4	TRBV19	NA	NA	CASSMAPRANEKLFF	TGTGCCAGTAGTATGGCTCCGCGGGCTAATGAAAAACTGTTTTTT